These 11 T cell receptor beta chains originate from one sample sequenced in a study of blood T cell repertoires in COVID-19. Here immunoSEQ multiplex PCR was the method, and the copy in TCRdb shows in-frame clones only, minus some. The data contain over 250,000 clones, roughly 89% of them singletons. The sequenced sample was PBMCs or T cells enriched from blood (not recorded which). Receptors originate from a young woman who had recovered from COVID-19.

The rearrangement uses TRBV6-5 and TRBJ1-6; TRBD1 agrees at 10 bases. This CDR3 spans 14 amino acids. J was trimmed by 10 bases and V by 6 bases; bases with no gene match: 6. CDR1 is MNHEY, CDR2 SVGAGI, per germline. This chain's CDR3 is CASRWDRGSSPLHF. CDR3 DNA: TGTGCCAGCAGATGGGACAGGGGATCCTCACCCCTCCACTTT.

This rearrangement joins TRBV5-1 to TRBJ1-2, with 8 nucleotides matching TRBD1. The CDR3 contains 15 residues. With 2 bases clipped from V and 4 bases from J, the junction kept 7 bases outside the gene matches. Germline CDR1 SGHRS, CDR2 YFSETQ. CDR3 sequence: CASSLQGDPIYGYTF. The DNA of the CDR3 is TGCGCCAGCAGCTTACAGGGGGACCCTATCTATGGCTACACCTTC.

V gene TRBV5-4 combines with J gene TRBJ1-1; D is ambiguous. Looked up from germline, CDR1 is SGHNT and CDR2 is YYREEE (reference sequence). Trimming stripped 1 base from V and 5 bases from J, with 9 bases between. The CDR3 contains 13 residues. The CDR3 DNA reads as TGTGCCAGCAGCTTGTTCGGGAGGACTGAAGCTTTCTTT. Translation: CASSLFGRTEAFF.

The chain employs TRBV15 and TRBJ1-5, with D possibly matching TRBD1 (5 bases). Germline loops: CDR1 LNHNV, CDR2 YYDKDF (reference sequence). This CDR3 spans 14 amino acids. The V end was cut by 3 bases, the J end by 0 bases, with 6 bases between. The CDR3 region has the DNA TGTGCCACCAGCAGCAGGGATAGCAATCAGCCCCAGCATTTT. Residues: CATSSRDSNQPQHF. The full variable domain, completed using reference TRBV15 and TRBJ1-5, is DAMVIQNPRYQVTQFGKPVTLSCSQTLNHNVMYWYQQKSSQAPKLLFHYYDKDFNNEADTPDNFQSRRPNTSFCFLDIRSPGLGDTAMYLCATSSRDSNQPQHFGDGTRLSIL.

CDR3 protein: CASSRWTSGYEQYF. Here the CDR3 DNA reads TGTGCCAGCAGCCGGTGGACTAGCGGCTACGAGCAGTACTTC. The J gene is TRBJ2-7, the V gene TRBV6-5; TRBD2 agrees at 10 bases. This CDR3 is built from 14 residues. Losses at the gene ends were 6 bases for V and 3 bases for J; bases not matched to a gene: 5. CDR1 and CDR2 from the germline V gene are MNHEY and SVGAGI.

The table lists this clone with a count of one. This rearrangement joins TRBV7-3 to TRBJ2-5; 9 bases line up with TRBD1. This CDR3 has 14 residues. Germline-derived CDR1 and CDR2 are SGHTA and FQGTGA. Germline trimming cut 2 bases from V and 5 bases from J; bases unmatched to any gene: 3. CDR3 sequence (DNA): TGTGCCAGCAGCTTAGAACAGGGGGCGGAGACCCAGTACTTC. This codes for CASSLEQGAETQYF. Variable domain in full (rest from reference TRBV7-3 and TRBJ2-5): GAGVSQTPSNKVTEKGKYVELRCDPISGHTALYWYRQSLGQGPEFLIYFQGTGAADDSGLPNDRFFAVRPEGSVSTLKIQRTERGDSAVYLCASSLEQGAETQYFGPGTRLLVL.

The genes are TRBV10-3 and TRBJ2-1; D is unresolved. The CDR3 covers 14 residues. V lost 0 bases to trimming and J lost 5 bases, with 8 bases between them. Germline V CDR1 and CDR2: ENHRY, SYGVKD. CDR3 bases: TGTGCCATCAGTGAGTCATTGCGAGACAATGAGCAGTTCTTC. It codes for CAISESLRDNEQFF.

The chain links TRBV5-6 to TRBJ1-3; 8 bases agree with TRBD1. The CDR3 consists of 16 residues. The germline V gene encodes CDR1 SGHDT and CDR2 YYEEEE. With 1 base clipped from V and 0 bases from J, the junction kept 3 bases outside the gene matches. In DNA, the CDR3 is TGTGCCAGCAGCTTGCAACAGGGGGTCTCTGGAAACACCATATATTTT. Its protein product is CASSLQQGVSGNTIYF.

This clone turned up a few times. The CDR3 sequence is CASSPGTVWNTGELFF. Written as DNA, the CDR3 is TGCGCCAGCAGCCCAGGGACAGTCTGGAACACCGGGGAGCTGTTTTTT. The chain is built from TRBV5-1 and TRBJ2-2, with 7 bases aligning to TRBD1. This CDR3 spans 16 amino acids. V lost 4 bases and J lost 1; bases outside the gene matches: 7. Germline CDR1 SGHRS, CDR2 YFSETQ.

The chain recombines TRBV11-3 with TRBJ2-3; tentatively, D is TRBD1 (5 bases). The V end lost 4 bases, the J end lost 3 bases, and 11 bases lay between the germline ends. The length of the CDR3 is 14 residues. Germline V lookup: CDR1 SGHNT, CDR2 YENEEA. DNA of the CDR3: TGTGCCAGCAGCTCAGTGACAGAAACAGATACGCAGTATTTT. Translating it yields CASSSVTETDTQYF.

The chain employs TRBV9 and TRBJ1-1; unclear D gene. Germline assignment: CDR1 SGDLS and CDR2 YYNGEE. V was pared by 0 bases and J by 2 bases, with 11 bases between. The CDR3 runs 15 residues. The CDR3 region has the DNA TGTGCCAGCAGCGTAGGGTGGAGCCGTAACACTGAAGCTTTCTTT. Amino acid sequence: CASSVGWSRNTEAFF.